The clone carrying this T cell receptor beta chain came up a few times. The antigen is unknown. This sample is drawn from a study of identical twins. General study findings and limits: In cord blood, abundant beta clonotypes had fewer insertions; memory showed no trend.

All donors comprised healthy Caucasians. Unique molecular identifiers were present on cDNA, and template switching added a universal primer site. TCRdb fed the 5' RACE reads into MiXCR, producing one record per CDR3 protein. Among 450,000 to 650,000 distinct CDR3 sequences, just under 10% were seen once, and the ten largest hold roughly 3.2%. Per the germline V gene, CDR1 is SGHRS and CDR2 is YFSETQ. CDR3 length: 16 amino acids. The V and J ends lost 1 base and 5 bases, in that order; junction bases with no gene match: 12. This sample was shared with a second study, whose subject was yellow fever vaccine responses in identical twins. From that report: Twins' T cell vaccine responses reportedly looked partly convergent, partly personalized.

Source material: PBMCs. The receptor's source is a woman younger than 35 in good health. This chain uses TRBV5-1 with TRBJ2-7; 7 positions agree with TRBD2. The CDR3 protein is CASSLSRAGVKNEQYF. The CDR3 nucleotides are TGCGCCAGCAGCTTGAGTAGGGCGGGAGTGAAAAACGAGCAGTACTTC.